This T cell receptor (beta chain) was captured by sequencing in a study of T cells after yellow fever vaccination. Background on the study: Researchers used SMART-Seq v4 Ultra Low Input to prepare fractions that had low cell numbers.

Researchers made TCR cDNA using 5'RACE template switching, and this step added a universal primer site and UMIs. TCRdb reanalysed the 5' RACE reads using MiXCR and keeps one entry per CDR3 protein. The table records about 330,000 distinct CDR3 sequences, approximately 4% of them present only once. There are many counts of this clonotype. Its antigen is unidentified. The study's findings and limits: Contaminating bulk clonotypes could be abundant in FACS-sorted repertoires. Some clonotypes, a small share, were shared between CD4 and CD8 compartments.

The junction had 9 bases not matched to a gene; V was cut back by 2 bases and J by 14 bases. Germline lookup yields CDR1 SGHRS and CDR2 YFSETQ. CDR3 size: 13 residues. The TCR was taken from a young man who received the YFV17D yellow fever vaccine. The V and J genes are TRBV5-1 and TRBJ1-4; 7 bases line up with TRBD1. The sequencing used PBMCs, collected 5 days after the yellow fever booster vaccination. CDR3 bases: TGCGCCAGCAGCTTCGAGGTACAGGGGCGCCTGTTTTTT. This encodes CASSFEVQGRLFF.